A selection of T cell receptor beta chains follows, all from one sample in a study of cytomegalovirus exposure and HLA in healthy donors. TCRdb's table, derived via immunoSEQ multiplex PCR, lists solely in-frame clones and lacks some. Among about 160,000 clones listed, roughly 72% were seen once. Sequences were obtained from PBMCs. Source of these receptors: a man aged 40-49 years in good health and CMV-seronegative. Each CDR3 is given without its conserved first and last residue.

v_gene: TRBV11-3
CDR3aa: ASTQGAGTEAF

v_gene: TRBV25-1
CDR3aa: ASSPQGAQPQH

v_gene: TRBV11-3
CDR3aa: ASSFRSYDTQY

v_gene: TRBV7-9
CDR3aa: ASSLQGSNQPQH

v_gene: TRBV9
CDR3aa: ASSVGAGRAWEAF

v_gene: TRBV4-1
CDR3aa: ASSQGSGRTDTQY

v_gene: TRBV21-1
CDR3aa: ASSVRTGMVQNEQF

v_gene: TRBV5-5
CDR3aa: ASSHERPEQY

v_gene: TRBV19
CDR3aa: ASSNGPGNTIY

v_gene: TRBV6-1
CDR3aa: AMGRGWEPQH

v_gene: TRBV25-1
CDR3aa: ASSVSYEQY

v_gene: TRBV29-1
CDR3aa: SVVPHNGAYEQY

v_gene: TRBV9
CDR3aa: ASSVARGLYQETQY

v_gene: TRBV7-2
CDR3aa: ASSSRGGTGELF

v_gene: TRBV29-1
CDR3aa: SVDLLGGSAGELF

v_gene: TRBV11-3
CDR3aa: ASSSPTSGEVNEQF

v_gene: TRBV19
CDR3aa: ASSVDGGLNTEAF

v_gene: TRBV25-1
CDR3aa: ASSSTGKGTGELF

v_gene: TRBV2
CDR3aa: ASRRQGAGVATNEKLF

v_gene: TRBV7-3
CDR3aa: ASSSGTSAHNEQF